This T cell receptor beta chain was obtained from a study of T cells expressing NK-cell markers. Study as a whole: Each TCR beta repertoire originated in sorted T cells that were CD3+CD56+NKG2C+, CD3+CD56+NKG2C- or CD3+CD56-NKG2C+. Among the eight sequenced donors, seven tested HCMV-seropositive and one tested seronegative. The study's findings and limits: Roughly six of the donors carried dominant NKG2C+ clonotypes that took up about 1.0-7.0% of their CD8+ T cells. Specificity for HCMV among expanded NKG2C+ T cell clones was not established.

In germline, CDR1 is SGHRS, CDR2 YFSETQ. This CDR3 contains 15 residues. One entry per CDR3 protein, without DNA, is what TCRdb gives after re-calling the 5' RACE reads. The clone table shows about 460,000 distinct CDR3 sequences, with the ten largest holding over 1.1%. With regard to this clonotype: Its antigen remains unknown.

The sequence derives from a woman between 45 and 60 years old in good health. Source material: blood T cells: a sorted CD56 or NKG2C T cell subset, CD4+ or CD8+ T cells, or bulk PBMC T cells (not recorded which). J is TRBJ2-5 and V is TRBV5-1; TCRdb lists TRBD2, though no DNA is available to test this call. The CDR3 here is CASGPGASGGETQYF.